A selection of T cell receptor beta chains follows, all from one sample in a study of cytomegalovirus exposure and HLA in healthy donors. The protocol was immunoSEQ multiplex PCR, while the TCRdb copy is restricted to in-frame clones and leaves out a portion. The sample has roughly 68,000 clones, 65% to 70% seen once. The specimen was PBMCs. Source of these receptors: a man aged 35 to 55 in good health and CMV-seropositive. The CDR3 runs from the conserved cysteine through the conserved F or W. D genes are given only for firm matches. Size is stated for part of the rows, as once, few or many counts, or as a class when the clone is expanded.

v_call	clone_size	j_call	d_call	cdr3_nt	cdr3_aa
TRBV30	few	TRBJ2-7	TRBD1	TGTGCCTGGGAGCCCGGGACAGGGGAATACGAGCAGTACTTC	CAWEPGTGEYEQYF
TRBV4-2	.	TRBJ1-6	TRBD1	TGTGCCAGCAGCCAAGGGGGGACAGGTGGTAGGGATTCACCCCTCCACTTT	CASSQGGTGGRDSPLHF
TRBV6-5	.	TRBJ2-5	.	TGTGCCAGCAGTTTCGGAGGGGGCTCCCAAGAGACCCAGTACTTC	CASSFGGGSQETQYF
TRBV11-2	.	TRBJ1-1	.	TGTGCCAGCAGCTTAGCCCTCGACAGGTTTTACACTGAAGCTTTCTTT	CASSLALDRFYTEAFF
TRBV2	.	TRBJ2-5	.	TGTGGCTCGGAGTGGGGGCGGGTACCGAAAGAGACCCAGTACTTC	CGSEWGRVPKETQYF
TRBV29-1	.	TRBJ2-1	.	TGCAGCGTTGAAGAAAGAACTCTGGATGAGCAGTTCTTC	CSVEERTLDEQFF
TRBV6-1	.	TRBJ1-5	.	TGTGCCAGCAGTGGGTCGAACACCGCCAATCAGCCCCAGCATTTT	CASSGSNTANQPQHF
TRBV19	.	TRBJ2-5	.	TGTGCCAGTAGTGAAGTAGGGGACCAAGAGACCCAGTACTTC	CASSEVGDQETQYF
TRBV5-4	.	TRBJ1-2	TRBD1	TGTGCCAGCAGTCCTACTGCGAGGGGGCATACGGGTAACTATGGCTACACCTTC	CASSPTARGHTGNYGYTF
TRBV7-2	.	TRBJ1-4	.	TGTGCCAGCAGCTTAGCGTATGGGGGCGGTGAAAAACTGTTTTTT	CASSLAYGGGEKLFF
TRBV5-5	few	TRBJ1-1	.	TGTGCCAGCAGCTTGGGCCCAACAGAGAACACTGAAGCTTTCTTT	CASSLGPTENTEAFF
TRBV7-3	once	TRBJ1-1	.	TGTGCCAGCAGCTTAACAGGAGAGAACACTGAAGCTTTCTTT	CASSLTGENTEAFF
TRBV6-5	.	TRBJ1-1	.	TGTGCCAGCAGCCCCGCCGCGGCGGGTGACACTGAAGCTTTCTTT	CASSPAAAGDTEAFF
TRBV4-1	.	TRBJ2-5	.	TGCGCCAGCAGCCAAGTGGGCCCACAAGAGACCCAGTACTTC	CASSQVGPQETQYF
TRBV5-4	.	TRBJ1-6	.	TGTGCCAGCAGCTCCCTGGGGGCCGGAATGGGGAATTCACCCCTCCACTTT	CASSSLGAGMGNSPLHF
TRBV19	.	TRBJ2-1	TRBD2	TGTGCCAGTAGTACACTAGCGGGGGGAATGGCCCATGAGCAGTTCTTC	CASSTLAGGMAHEQFF
TRBV6-5	few	TRBJ1-4	TRBD1	TGTGCCAGCAGTTACTCGGGGACAGGGGTAGAAAAACTGTTTTTT	CASSYSGTGVEKLFF
TRBV14	.	TRBJ2-7	.	TGTGCCAGCATCCTATACGAGCAGTACTTC	CASILYEQYF
TRBV19	.	TRBJ1-5	.	TGTGCCAGTAGTATCAGCCGGGAAATCCAGCCCCAGCATTTT	CASSISREIQPQHF
TRBV27	.	TRBJ2-7	.	TGTGCCAGCAGTTCTGGGGGGTCCTCCTACGAGCAGTACTTC	CASSSGGSSYEQYF
TRBV30	.	TRBJ2-5	.	TGTGCCTTGACAGAAGTACAAGAGACCCAGTACTTC	CALTEVQETQYF
TRBV7-2	.	TRBJ2-3	TRBD2	TGTGCCAGTCTCCTCGGGGGGGCCGGCACAGATACGCAGTATTTT	CASLLGGAGTDTQYF
TRBV6-1	.	TRBJ2-7	.	TGTGCCAGCAGGGTTCAAGTAAAGGACTACGAGCAGTACTTC	CASRVQVKDYEQYF
TRBV5-5	.	TRBJ2-3	TRBD2	TGTGCCAGCAGTATTAGCGGGGGGGCCGTAAGCACAGATACGCAGTATTTT	CASSISGGAVSTDTQYF
TRBV7-9	few	TRBJ1-3	.	TGTGCCAGCAGCTTAAGCCTTGGAAACACCATATATTTT	CASSLSLGNTIYF
TRBV7-2	few	TRBJ2-3	TRBD1	TGTGCCAGCAGCTGGGACAGGGGAACAGATACGCAGTATTTT	CASSWDRGTDTQYF
TRBV29-1	.	TRBJ2-3	.	TGCAGCGGGACAGTTCGGGAAGATACGCAGTATTTT	CSGTVREDTQYF
TRBV30	.	TRBJ1-5	TRBD1	TGTGCCTGGAACGACAGGGGCAATCAGCCCCAGCATTTT	CAWNDRGNQPQHF
TRBV9	few	TRBJ2-7	TRBD2	TGTGCCAGCAGCGTAAGAGCGGGGGACTCCTACGAGCAGTACTTC	CASSVRAGDSYEQYF
TRBV5-1	.	TRBJ1-1	.	TGCGCCAGCAGCTTGGGTGGCCAGAACACTGAAGCTTTCTTT	CASSLGGQNTEAFF
TRBV28	.	TRBJ2-7	TRBD1	TGTGCCAGCAGGGGACAGGGGTTTAGGGAGCAGTACTTC	CASRGQGFREQYF
TRBV28	few	TRBJ2-5	TRBD2	TGTGCCAGCAGTTCCGTCCTTAGCGGGGGGGCTGAGACCCAGTACTTC	CASSSVLSGGAETQYF
TRBV9	.	TRBJ1-3	.	TGTGCCAGCAGCGAAACAGGGCTGGGAAACACCATATATTTT	CASSETGLGNTIYF
TRBV7-2	once	TRBJ2-7	TRBD2	TGTGCCAGCAGCTTAACCAGGGCGGGGGGGACGCGGCAGTACTTC	CASSLTRAGGTRQYF
TRBV19	.	TRBJ2-2	.	TGTGCCAGTCCCTCGGGGTACACCGGGGAGCTGTTTTTT	CASPSGYTGELFF
TRBV7-8	.	TRBJ2-1	.	TGTGCCAGCAGCCTCAAAGACAGTGCTGGGCAGTTCTTC	CASSLKDSAGQFF
TRBV4-1	.	TRBJ1-2	TRBD1	TGCGCCAGCAGCCTCGGGGCGGGGACAGGGGATGGCTACACCTTC	CASSLGAGTGDGYTF
TRBV6-5	.	TRBJ1-6	.	TGTGCCACACTCGGGGAGGGCGGGAATTCACCCCTCCACTTT	CATLGEGGNSPLHF
TRBV5-1	.	TRBJ2-7	TRBD2	TGCGCCAGCGCCGGGGGAGGGTCGGGGAGTTTCTACGAGCAGTACTTC	CASAGGGSGSFYEQYF
TRBV29-1	.	TRBJ2-7	TRBD1	TGCAGCGTAGGGTTCCGGGACAGACCCTACGAGCAGTACTTC	CSVGFRDRPYEQYF
TRBV9	.	TRBJ1-5	.	TGTGCCAGCAGCCCAACCGGAGGAAGCAATCAGCCCCAGCATTTT	CASSPTGGSNQPQHF
TRBV6-4	.	TRBJ2-7	TRBD1	TGTGCCAGCAGTGGTGGGGTCAGGGGGCTTACCTACGAGCAGTACTTC	CASSGGVRGLTYEQYF
TRBV6-4	.	TRBJ2-2	TRBD2	TGTGCCAGCAGCGAGGTAGCGGGACACACCGGGGAGCTGTTTTTT	CASSEVAGHTGELFF
TRBV29-1	.	TRBJ2-1	.	TGCAGCGTCCAACAGGGTCCTGGGAATGAGCAGTTCTTC	CSVQQGPGNEQFF
TRBV28	few	TRBJ2-7	TRBD1	TGTGCCAGCAGTTTAGGGACAGGGGGTTCCTACGAGCAGTACTTC	CASSLGTGGSYEQYF
TRBV28	.	TRBJ1-1	.	TGTGCCAGCAGTTTATTCGGGGGGCTTTCGAACACTGAAGCTTTCTTT	CASSLFGGLSNTEAFF
TRBV7-7	.	TRBJ2-5	.	TGTCGGCGGGGAAATAGGGCATTGGCGGGACAGCCGCGGGAGACCCAGTACTTC	CRRGNRALAGQPRETQYF
TRBV11-3	few	TRBJ2-7	.	TGTGCCAGCAGCTTACGAGGTTGGCCGGGGGACGAGCAGTACTTC	CASSLRGWPGDEQYF
TRBV18	few	TRBJ2-3	.	TGTGCCAGCTCTCCTAGCACAGATACGCAGTATTTT	CASSPSTDTQYF
TRBV30	.	TRBJ2-7	.	TGTGCCTGTCCGGGCACCCAGGGGGAGCAGTACTTC	CACPGTQGEQYF
TRBV28	once	TRBJ1-4	.	TGTGCCAGCAGTGCGCCTAACAGTGCAACTAATGAAAAACTGTTTTTT	CASSAPNSATNEKLFF
TRBV18	.	TRBJ1-3	TRBD1	TGTGCCAGCTCACCCAGGGGGTCGATCTCTGGAAACACCATATATTTT	CASSPRGSISGNTIYF
TRBV27	.	TRBJ1-2	.	TGTGCCAGCAGTCCACGCGGCAGAGCCTATGGCTACACCTTC	CASSPRGRAYGYTF